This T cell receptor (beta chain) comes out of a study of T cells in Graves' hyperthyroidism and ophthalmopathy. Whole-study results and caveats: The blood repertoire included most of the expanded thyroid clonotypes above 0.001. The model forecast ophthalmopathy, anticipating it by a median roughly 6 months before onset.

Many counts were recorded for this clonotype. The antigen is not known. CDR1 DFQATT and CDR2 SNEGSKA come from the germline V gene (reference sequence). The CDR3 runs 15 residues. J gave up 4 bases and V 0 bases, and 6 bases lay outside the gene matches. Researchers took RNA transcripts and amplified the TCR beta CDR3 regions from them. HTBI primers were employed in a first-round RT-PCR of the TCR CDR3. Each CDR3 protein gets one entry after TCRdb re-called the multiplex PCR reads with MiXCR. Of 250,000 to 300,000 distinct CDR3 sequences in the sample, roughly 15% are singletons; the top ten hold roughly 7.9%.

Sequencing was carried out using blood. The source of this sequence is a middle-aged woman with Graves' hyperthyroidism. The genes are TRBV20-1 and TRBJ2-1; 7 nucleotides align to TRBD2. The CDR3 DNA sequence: TGCAGTGCTAGAGACGGGCTAGCGGCTTACAATGAGCAGTTCTTC. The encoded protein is CSARDGLAAYNEQFF.